The clone carrying this TCR beta chain was observed a handful of times. As yet, its antigen is unknown. A clone one base away is much larger, so this may be a read error. The lymph nodes were axillary draining lymph nodes from breast cancer patients. This specimen belongs to a study of breast tumors, draining lymph nodes, adjacent tissues. Overall study results and limits: The lymph node origin of tumor T cells was framed as consistent with a hypothesis, not demonstrated.

TCRdb re-analysed the multiplex PCR reads in MiXCR, keeping a single row per CDR3 protein. The repertoire holds roughly 80,000 distinct CDR3 sequences, with roughly a fifth as singletons. The CDR3 has 12 amino acids. Germline CDR1 and CDR2: SNHLY and FYNNEI. Sequences were obtained from axillary lymph node tissue. The TCR was taken from a female donor with breast cancer. Some clones in this sample may be carry-over from other donors' samples. This chain joins TRBV2 and TRBJ2-7, with D possibly TRBD1 on 5 matching bases. The CDR3, as DNA: TGTGCCGGCAGTGGGGCCGGCTACGAGCAGTACTTC. This encodes CAGSGAGYEQYF. Together with reference TRBV2 and TRBJ2-7, the CDR3 gives the full variable domain: EPEVTQTPSHQVTQMGQEVILRCVPISNHLYFYWYRQILGQKVEFLVSFYNNEISEKSEIFDDQFSVERPDGSNFTLKIRSTKLEDSAMYFCAGSGAGYEQYFGPGTRLTVT.